A single T cell receptor beta chain is shown here with its context. TCR beta from blood CD8+ and CD4+ T cells was sequenced. With random hexamers, reverse transcription was performed on about 0.5 to 1 ug of RNA. With immunoSEQ multiplex PCR, TCR beta CDR3 was amplified across 54 Vbeta and 13 Jbeta. TCRdb reprocessed the immunoSEQ multiplex PCR reads with MiXCR, giving one entry per CDR3 protein. This table holds about 57,000 distinct CDR3 sequences, 93% found once. V shed 6 bases and J 3 bases; nucleotides not matched to a gene: 2. The CDR3 covers 12 residues. The germline V gene has CDR1 SGDLS and CDR2 YYNGEE. The entry originates in a study of CD8 T cells in Susac syndrome.

The sample consisted of CD8+ T cells from PBMCs. The J gene is TRBJ2-5, the V gene TRBV9; 7 positions agree with TRBD1. This clonotype was obtained from a human donor with multiple sclerosis. In DNA form, the CDR3 reads TGTGCCAGCAACAGGGGAGAAGAGACCCAGTACTTC. Protein product: CASNRGEETQYF.